This TCR beta chain was retrieved from a study of CD8 T cells in Susac syndrome. Points from the study as a whole: The authors acknowledged that the study's TCR sequencing and HLA analysis involved relatively few individuals.

A word on this clonotype: Its antigen is still unknown.

An input of roughly 0.45 to 1 ug of RNA was subjected to reverse transcription using random hexamers. Multiplex immunoSEQ PCR targeted 54 Vbeta and 13 Jbeta TCR beta segments. TCRdb used MiXCR to reprocess the immunoSEQ multiplex PCR reads, holding one entry per CDR3 protein. The data hold roughly 50,000 distinct CDR3 sequences, with 93% observed a single time. Deletions cut 5 bases from V and 4 bases from J, with 18 bases between. Germline values: CDR1 DFQATT, CDR2 SNEGSKA (reference sequence). The CDR3 contains 14 residues. Age- and sex-matched healthy donors served as the control group. Through negative isolation, CD4+ and CD8+ T cells were obtained, while TEMRA cells were enriched using FACS.

The receptor was isolated from a human donor in good health. The J gene is TRBJ2-7, the V gene TRBV20-1; TRBD1 might be the D (6 bases). The sequencing sample was made of CD8+ T cells from PBMCs. CDR3: CSAHYPGTPYEQYF. CDR3 nucleotide sequence: TGCAGTGCTCATTACCCCGGGACACCTTACGAGCAGTACTTC.